Each of the 5 T cell receptor beta chains below was sequenced from the same sample in a study of PD-L1 blockade in urothelial cancer. Indicated time point: pretreatment peripheral blood. Assay used: immunoSEQ multiplex PCR; TCRdb lists only in-frame clones, some missing. The sample holds roughly 51,000 clones; around 83% are singletons and the top ten take around 22%. Source: PBMCs, taken around atezolizumab (anti-PD-L1) treatment. These receptors all stem from a man aged 55 to 70 with urothelial cancer.

This rearrangement joins TRBV5-4 to TRBJ2-7, with D possibly TRBD2 on 6 matching bases. Germline V CDR1 and CDR2: SGHNT, YYREEE (reference sequence). V shed 4 bases and J shed 2 bases, with 16 bases lying between them. The CDR3 sequence is 15 residues long. CDR3 DNA sequence: TGTGCCAGCAGCGTCGAGGGGAGGATTACCTACGAGCAGTACTTC. Amino acid sequence: CASSVEGRITYEQYF.

CDR3 in DNA: TGTGCCTGGAGTGTACTAGATACGCAGTATTTT. Translation gives CAWSVLDTQYF. The rearrangement joins TRBV30 to TRBJ2-3, with no clear D. Trimming pared 0 bases from V and 5 bases from J, leaving 3 bases between. This CDR3 is 11 amino acids long. Germline V gene lookup returns CDR1 GTSNPN and CDR2 SVGIG (reference sequence).

The chain joins TRBV23-1 to TRBJ2-7, with a possible D match to TRBD2 (5 bases). TRBV23-1 falls under the ORF class, with uncertain function. V was pared by 3 bases and J by 3 bases, with 15 bases between. This CDR3 is 15 amino acids long. The DNA for the CDR3 is TGCGCCAGCAGTCAGGGAGAACGGAGAAACTACGAGCAGTACTTC. The encoded protein is CASSQGERRNYEQYF.

V is TRBV2 and J is TRBJ1-3, with 8 bases that match TRBD1. Trimming took 8 bases from V and 0 from J; bases not matched to a gene: 18. This CDR3 spans 19 amino acids. Germline V gene lookup returns CDR1 SNHLY and CDR2 FYNNEI. CDR3 loop: CASQREDRDFIVSGNTIYF. The CDR3 region has the DNA TGTGCCAGCCAGAGGGAGGACAGGGACTTTATAGTCTCTGGAAACACCATATATTTT.

The V call is TRBV2, the J call TRBJ2-2, with D uncertain. Trimming pared 3 bases from V and 5 bases from J, leaving 13 bases between. The CDR3 is 15 amino acids. Germline V gene lookup returns CDR1 SNHLY and CDR2 FYNNEI. The CDR3 loop reads CASSETSGLTGELFF. CDR3 coding DNA: TGTGCCAGCAGTGAGACAAGTGGCTTAACCGGGGAGCTGTTTTTT.